Below are 32 T cell receptor beta chains sequenced from a single sample in a study of blood T cells in healthy people across ages. The second PCR ran about 6 to 11 cycles with a sample-barcoded 5' primer and J-beta primers. From the 5' RACE reads, TCRdb called clonotypes with MiXCR, one entry per CDR3 protein. Of about 1.6 million distinct CDR3 sequences in the sample, almost 35% were seen once. Source material: blood. The receptors originated from a woman aged 25 to 39 in good health.

The CDR3 coding sequence is TGCGCCAGCAGCCCCGGCAGGGGCCTGAACACTGAAGCTTTCTTT. This codes for CASSPGRGLNTEAFF. The chain carries TRBV5-1 and TRBJ1-1, with D possibly being TRBD1 (6 bases). V lost 4 bases to trimming and J lost 0 bases, with 13 bases between them. This CDR3 region has 15 residues. CDR1 is SGHRS and CDR2 is YFSETQ in the germline V gene.

The V call is TRBV11-3, the J call TRBJ2-7, with D unresolved. CDR1 and CDR2 from the germline V gene are SGHNT and YENEEA. V was pared by 0 bases and J by 3 bases, with 12 bases between. The CDR3 has 15 amino acids. CDR3 nucleotides: TGTGCCAGCAGCTTAGATGGGCAGGAAGACTACGAGCAGTACTTC. This gives the protein CASSLDGQEDYEQYF.

This clonotype was seen repeatedly, ten times or more. The CDR3 is CAINGQWHYEQYF. CDR3 in DNA: TGTGCCATCAATGGACAGTGGCACTACGAGCAGTACTTC. V is TRBV10-3 and J is TRBJ2-7, with a tentative D call TRBD1 (6 bases). The CDR3 sequence is 13 residues long. The V gene's germline CDR1 is ENHRY and CDR2 SYGVKD. Trimming took off 7 bases at V and 3 bases at J, with 13 bases between the two ends.

V and J are TRBV3-1 and TRBJ1-2; no clear D. The V end was cut by 0 bases, the J end by 1 base, with 12 bases between. Germline assignment: CDR1 LGHDT and CDR2 YNNKEL (reference sequence). The CDR3 totals 16 residues. In DNA form, the CDR3 reads TGTGCCAGCAGCCAAGAGTCGGCCTGGGGTAACTATGGCTACACCTTC. Its translation is CASSQESAWGNYGYTF.

This clonotype was seen a handful of times. This sequence joins TRBV3-1 and TRBJ2-5; 10 bases map to TRBD1. V shed 1 base and J 7 bases; nucleotides not matched to a gene: 12. The germline V gene has CDR1 LGHDT and CDR2 YNNKEL (reference sequence). This CDR3 is 17 amino acids long. CDR3: CASSQGVTGGAGATQYF. DNA of the CDR3: TGTGCCAGCAGCCAAGGCGTGACAGGGGGCGCCGGGGCGACCCAGTACTTC.

The gene calls are TRBV18 and TRBJ2-6; TRBD2 aligns across 7 bases. This CDR3 has 18 residues. Germline V CDR1 and CDR2: KGHSH, LQKENI. V lost 3 bases, J lost 2 bases, and 10 bases stayed unmatched. The CDR3 sequence is CASSPREEKKAGANVLTF. The CDR3 DNA reads TGTGCCAGCTCACCTCGGGAGGAGAAGAAAGCTGGGGCCAACGTCCTGACTTTC.

There are a few counts of this clonotype. V gene TRBV24-1 combines with J gene TRBJ2-1; D is uncertain. V lost 4 bases, J lost 8 bases, and 5 bases lay in between. Germline values: CDR1 KGHDR, CDR2 SFDVKD. This CDR3 is 11 amino acids long. The CDR3 sequence is CATSESDEQFF. The CDR3 bases are TGTGCCACCAGTGAAAGTGATGAGCAGTTCTTC.

This clonotype was picked up a small number of times. The rearrangement joins TRBV7-8 to TRBJ2-6; tentatively, D is TRBD1 (6 bases). The CDR3 is made up of 17 amino acids. V gave up 10 bases and J gave up 0 bases, with 19 bases separating them. Germline V gives CDR1 SGHVS, CDR2 FQNEAQ. The CDR3 here is CANLQGPLYSGANVLTF. The CDR3 DNA reads TGTGCCAACTTACAGGGCCCCCTATACTCTGGGGCCAACGTCCTGACTTTC.

The chain employs TRBV15 and TRBJ1-2; tentatively, D is TRBD1 (6 bases). Trimming shortened V by 4 bases and J by 5 bases, and 17 bases separated the two germline ends. The CDR3 sequence is 15 residues long. Germline V CDR1 and CDR2: LNHNV, YYDKDF (reference sequence). This CDR3 is CATSKIPGQSYGYTF. The CDR3 bases are TGTGCCACCAGCAAAATCCCGGGACAATCTTATGGCTACACCTTC.

V is TRBV5-4 and J is TRBJ2-6, with 8 bases lining up with TRBD1. Germline V gene data show CDR1 as SGHNT and CDR2 as YYREEE (reference sequence). J was trimmed by 2 bases and V by 5 bases; bases with no gene match: 3. This CDR3 has 15 residues. CDR3 sequence reads: CASRYRGAGANVLTF. The CDR3 coding sequence is TGTGCCAGCAGGTACAGGGGGGCTGGGGCCAACGTCCTGACTTTC.

The CDR3 DNA follows: TGTGCCAGCAGTTTAGGAAGCCCAGCCAAAAACATTCAGTACTTC. Its protein product is CASSLGSPAKNIQYF. This chain links TRBV27 with TRBJ2-4; no firm D call. The length of the CDR3 is 15 residues. Trimming took off 2 bases at V and 0 bases at J, with 8 bases between the two ends. The germline V gene encodes CDR1 MNHEY and CDR2 SMNVEV (reference sequence).

The CDR3 spells CRSGGYNEQFF. In DNA form, the CDR3 reads TGCAGATCTGGGGGATACAATGAGCAGTTCTTC. The V and J genes are TRBV20-1 and TRBJ2-1, with D perhaps given as TRBD1 or TRBD2 (5 bases each). The CDR3 is 11 residues long. CDR1 and CDR2 from the germline V gene are DFQATT and SNEGSKA (reference sequence).

This chain links TRBV18 with TRBJ2-7; TRBD1 agrees at 9 bases. Per the germline V gene, CDR1 is KGHSH and CDR2 is LQKENI. The junction had 5 bases not matched to a gene; V was cut back by 3 bases and J by 5 bases. The CDR3 sequence is 14 residues long. DNA of the CDR3: TGTGCCAGCTCACCGTCGGGACAGGGTAACGAGCAGTACTTC. Amino acids: CASSPSGQGNEQYF.

A few counts support this clonotype. The rearrangement uses TRBV28 and TRBJ2-4, with D hard to call. The CDR3 runs 16 residues. V was pared by 4 bases and J by 0 bases, with 13 bases between. Germline CDR1 and CDR2: MDHEN and SYDVKM. The DNA for the CDR3 is TGTGCCAGCAGTTCGAAGGTCAGATTAGCCAAAAACATTCAGTACTTC. It translates to CASSSKVRLAKNIQYF.

The chain recombines TRBV7-9 with TRBJ2-1; the D gene is possibly TRBD1 (5 bases). CDR1 is SEHNR, CDR2 FQNEAQ, per germline (reference sequence). V lost 3 bases, J lost 7 bases, and 16 bases lay in between. The CDR3 loop spans 15 amino acids. CDR3: CASSFQIPRENEQFF. The DNA for the CDR3 is TGTGCCAGCAGCTTCCAAATACCCAGGGAAAATGAGCAGTTCTTC. Full variable domain (missing parts from reference TRBV7-9 and TRBJ2-1): DTGVSQNPRHKITKRGQNVTFRCDPISEHNRLYWYRQTLGQGPEFLTYFQNEAQLEKSRLLSDRFSAERPKGSFSTLEIQRTEQGDSAMYLCASSFQIPRENEQFFGPGTRLTVL.

V is TRBV6-6 and J is TRBJ2-3; 7 bases fit TRBD1. Germline assignment: CDR1 MNHNY and CDR2 SVGAGI (reference sequence). This CDR3 is 13 amino acids long. The V segment lost 7 bases and the J segment 9 bases; nucleotides outside the gene matches: 10. The CDR3 spells CASTIDRVGTQYF. In nucleotides, the CDR3 is TGTGCCAGCACCATAGACAGGGTGGGGACGCAGTATTTT.

A few counts support this clonotype. This rearrangement joins TRBV6-6 to TRBJ2-7; 9 positions agree with TRBD2. Unmatched junction bases numbered 6, after V lost 2 bases and J lost 4 bases. CDR3 length equals 15 residues. Germline loops: CDR1 MNHNY, CDR2 SVGAGI (reference sequence). For the CDR3, the DNA is TGTGCCAGCAGTTACGGGCTAGCGGGGCAATACGAGCAGTACTTC. Translated: CASSYGLAGQYEQYF.

The chain employs TRBV7-3 and TRBJ2-1, with 10 bases fitting TRBD2. The germline V gene encodes CDR1 SGHTA and CDR2 FQGTGA. V dropped 4 bases and J dropped 7; count of bases not matched to a gene: 10. There are 16 residues in the CDR3. The CDR3: CASSSPSGGAGNEQFF. The CDR3 bases are TGTGCCAGCAGCTCCCCGAGCGGGGGGGCAGGGAATGAGCAGTTCTTC.

This clonotype was seen a few times. The CDR3 coding sequence is TGCAGCGTTGAGGGTCGAGGAAGGAAAAACGGCTACACCTTC. Translating gives CSVEGRGRKNGYTF. The J gene is TRBJ1-2, the V gene TRBV29-1, with D unresolved. CDR3 length equals 14 residues. CDR1 and CDR2 (germline): SQVTM, ANQGSEA. Trimming cost V 3 bases and J 8 bases, with 19 bases left between them.

This clonotype has a handful of counts. This chain joins TRBV15 and TRBJ2-3; D remains unclear. Deletions cut 1 base from V and 1 base from J, with 12 bases between. The V gene's germline CDR1 is LNHNV and CDR2 YYDKDF (reference sequence). The CDR3 is made up of 16 amino acids. The chain's CDR3 is CATSRGASLGTDTQYF. The CDR3 region has the DNA TGTGCCACCAGCAGAGGGGCTAGTCTTGGCACAGATACGCAGTATTTT.

The gene calls are TRBV2 and TRBJ2-1; 10 positions match TRBD2. Germline V gives CDR1 SNHLY, CDR2 FYNNEI. There are 16 residues in the CDR3. Trimming cost V 6 bases and J 0 bases; bases outside gene matches: 5. The CDR3 protein is CASRRAGGNSYNEQFF. The CDR3 DNA sequence: TGTGCCAGCAGGCGAGCGGGGGGGAACTCCTACAATGAGCAGTTCTTC.

This sequence joins TRBV6-5 and TRBJ1-5, with TRBD1 identical over 7 bases. Germline V gives CDR1 MNHEY, CDR2 SVGAGI. This CDR3 is built from 14 residues. With V trimmed by 6 bases and J by 4 bases, 6 bases remained unmatched. In DNA form, the CDR3 reads TGTGCCAGCAGACAGGGACAGAAAAATCAGCCCCAGCATTTT. Its protein product is CASRQGQKNQPQHF.

The chain employs TRBV20-1 and TRBJ1-6; D is perhaps TRBD1 (5 bases). The CDR3 sequence is 16 residues long. Germline-derived CDR1 and CDR2 are DFQATT and SNEGSKA (reference sequence). The V gene lost 0 bases and the J gene lost 3 bases, with 12 bases spanning the gap. CDR3 protein: CSARDSGHLYNSPLHF. DNA of the CDR3: TGCAGTGCTAGAGATTCCGGACACCTCTATAATTCACCCCTCCACTTT.

The rearrangement joins TRBV7-2 to TRBJ2-7; 8 bases match TRBD2. This CDR3 has 16 amino acids. In germline, CDR1 is SGHTA, CDR2 FQGNSA. V dropped 1 base and J dropped 4; count of bases not matched to a gene: 9. The CDR3 DNA reads TGTGCCAGCAGCTTAGTCTTGAGGACTAGCTTTTACGAGCAGTACTTC. Translating gives CASSLVLRTSFYEQYF. The full variable domain, completed using reference TRBV7-2 and TRBJ2-7, is GAGVSQSPSNKVTEKGKDVELRCDPISGHTALYWYRQSLGQGLEFLIYFQGNSAPDKSGLPSDRFSAERTGGSVSTLTIQRTQQEDSAVYLCASSLVLRTSFYEQYFGPGTRLTVT.

This clonotype showed up just once. A clone one base away is much larger, so this may be a read error. V is TRBV5-5 and J is TRBJ2-7; 7 nucleotides align to TRBD2. Germline assignment: CDR1 SGHKS and CDR2 YYEKEE (reference sequence). Trimming cost V 0 bases and J 2 bases; bases outside gene matches: 14. There are 18 residues in the CDR3. The CDR3 region is CASSLVYGGGGKPYEQYF. For the CDR3, the DNA is TGTGCCAGCAGCTTGGTCTATGGCGGCGGGGGTAAACCCTACGAGCAGTACTTC.

This rearrangement joins TRBV20-1 to TRBJ2-1, with 8 bases aligning to TRBD2. The junction had 16 bases not matched to a gene; V was cut back by 3 bases and J by 9 bases. The V gene's germline CDR1 is DFQATT and CDR2 SNEGSKA (reference sequence). The length of the CDR3 is 16 residues. CDR3 protein: CSASSGATGNIGEQFF. The CDR3 DNA reads TGCAGTGCTAGTAGCGGGGCCACAGGGAATATCGGTGAGCAGTTCTTC.

This clonotype showed up just a few times. The chain carries TRBV11-2 and TRBJ2-7, with D unclear. Germline loops: CDR1 SGHAT, CDR2 FQNNGV. Trimming removed 0 bases at V and 4 bases at J, with 13 bases between. The CDR3 contains 15 residues. The CDR3 reads CASSLDRLPRYEQYF. The CDR3 nucleotides read TGTGCCAGCAGCTTAGATCGACTCCCGAGGTACGAGCAGTACTTC.

V gene TRBV5-1 combines with J gene TRBJ2-1; perhaps TRBD2 as D (6 bases). Germline V gene data show CDR1 as SGHRS and CDR2 as YFSETQ. Trimming took off 3 bases at V and 2 bases at J, with 12 bases between the two ends. This CDR3 comprises 15 residues. CDR3 in DNA: TGCGCCAGCAGCTCCGGGACTCTAGCCTACAATGAGCAGTTCTTC. It encodes CASSSGTLAYNEQFF.

V usage is TRBV7-2 and J usage is TRBJ2-1; TRBD2 matches 7 bases. V dropped 5 bases and J dropped 2; count of bases not matched to a gene: 9. Germline CDR1 and CDR2: SGHTA and FQGNSA. The CDR3 totals 16 residues. Here the CDR3 DNA reads TGTGCCAGCAGCCGCTCAGGACTAGGGACCTACAATGAGCAGTTCTTC. Its protein is CASSRSGLGTYNEQFF.

This clonotype has more than one count but fewer than ten. The chain couples TRBV20-1 to TRBJ2-1; 10 bases match TRBD2. Looked up from germline, CDR1 is DFQATT and CDR2 is SNEGSKA (reference sequence). Trimming at V came to 5 bases and at J to 0 bases, leaving 7 bases not matched to a gene. This CDR3 is built from 16 residues. The CDR3 spells CSAGDSGRYSYNEQFF. The DNA for the CDR3 is TGCAGTGCTGGGGATAGCGGGAGGTACTCCTACAATGAGCAGTTCTTC.

This clonotype has a handful of counts. CDR3 DNA sequence: TGCGCCAGCAGCTTGGAGGGACTAGCGGGACGGCGCGATGCGCAGTATTTT. Protein: CASSLEGLAGRRDAQYF. The chain combines TRBV5-1 with TRBJ2-3; 13 bases are a match to TRBD2. This CDR3 has 17 residues. Germline V CDR1 and CDR2: SGHRS, YFSETQ. Trimming cost V 0 bases and J 10 bases; bases outside gene matches: 11.

The V call is TRBV5-1, the J call TRBJ2-5; 7 nucleotides align to TRBD1. Germline CDR1 SGHRS, CDR2 YFSETQ. Losses at the gene ends were 3 bases for V and 3 bases for J; bases not matched to a gene: 8. CDR3 size: 15 residues. The CDR3 is CASSYAGTEKETQYF. CDR3 DNA sequence: TGCGCCAGCAGCTATGCCGGGACAGAAAAAGAGACCCAGTACTTC.